The 32 T cell receptor beta chains reported below all come from one sample, sequenced in a study of T cell responses to AZD1222 COVID-19 vaccine. Assay: immunoSEQ multiplex PCR; the TCRdb copy retains only in-frame clones and omits some. The sample comprises approximately 140,000 clones, around 88% of which are singletons, and around 15% rests with the top ten. The sample here was peripheral blood, taken on day 0 of AZD1222 vaccination. All receptors derive from an adult in good health.

For the CDR3, the DNA is TGTGCCAGCAGCCTGACAGGGACGAACTATGGCTACACCTTC. Its translation is CASSLTGTNYGYTF. V usage is TRBV6-2 or TRBV6-3 and J usage is TRBJ1-2; TRBD1 agrees at 7 bases. The CDR3 has 14 residues. V gave up 6 bases and J gave up 2 bases; unmatched junction bases: 6. Germline values: CDR1 MNHEY, CDR2 SVGEGT.

The chain employs TRBV5-6 and TRBJ2-3; 7 nucleotides match TRBD1. Germline values: CDR1 SGHDT, CDR2 YYEEEE. This CDR3 spans 14 amino acids. Unmatched junction bases numbered 9, after V lost 4 bases and J lost 7 bases. Here the CDR3 reads CASSPARQGNTQYF. DNA of the CDR3: TGTGCCAGCAGCCCCGCCCGACAGGGCAATACGCAGTATTTT.

This clone was seen many times. The chain recombines TRBV28 with TRBJ2-7; tentative D call: TRBD2 (6 bases). The germline V gene encodes CDR1 MDHEN and CDR2 SYDVKM. V lost 5 bases and J lost 2, with 16 bases in between. The CDR3 runs 15 residues. CDR3 nucleotide sequence: TGTGCCAGCAGTGTGGGACTGGCGGTAACCTACGAGCAGTACTTC. Translation: CASSVGLAVTYEQYF.

The gene calls are TRBV2 and TRBJ1-2; unclear D gene. The CDR3 has 16 residues. V lost 0 bases to trimming and J lost 3 bases, with 14 bases between them. Germline CDR1 and CDR2: SNHLY and FYNNEI. The CDR3 protein is CASSEAVGSQYYGYTF. The CDR3 DNA follows: TGTGCCAGCAGTGAAGCTGTCGGCAGCCAGTACTATGGCTACACCTTC.

V usage is TRBV9 and J usage is TRBJ2-1; D is perhaps TRBD1 or TRBD2 (5 bases each). CDR3 length: 15 amino acids. Germline V gene sequence: CDR1 SGDLS, CDR2 YYNGEE. Trimming took off 4 bases at V and 9 bases at J, with 20 bases between the two ends. The CDR3 DNA follows: TGTGCCAGCAGCCCCGGGGCGACTCTGGATGGTGAGCAGTTCTTC. This translates into CASSPGATLDGEQFF.

The V call is TRBV2, the J call TRBJ2-2, with TRBD1 as a possible D gene (6 bases). The CDR3 runs to 13 residues. The V end lost 4 bases, the J end lost 8 bases, and 11 bases lay between the germline ends. The germline V gene has CDR1 SNHLY and CDR2 FYNNEI. This CDR3 reads CASSGQGRGELFF. The CDR3 DNA follows: TGTGCCAGCAGTGGGCAGGGGCGTGGGGAGCTGTTTTTT.

The rearrangement links TRBV28 to TRBJ1-5; the D gene is possibly TRBD1 (5 bases). The V gene's germline CDR1 is MDHEN and CDR2 SYDVKM. Trimming took 3 bases from V and 5 from J, leaving 14 bases between them. The CDR3 runs 15 residues. The CDR3 region has the DNA TGTGCCAGCAGTTTGGCGGGCAGGGCGGATCAGCCCCAGCATTTT. This translates into CASSLAGRADQPQHF.

J is TRBJ2-5 and V is TRBV10-3; unclear D gene. Deletions cut 10 bases from V and 0 bases from J, with 6 bases between. This CDR3 has 11 amino acids. Germline V gene lookup returns CDR1 ENHRY and CDR2 SYGVKD. The CDR3 protein is CATQYQETQYF. Here the CDR3 DNA reads TGTGCCACCCAGTACCAAGAGACCCAGTACTTC.

This rearrangement joins TRBV19 to TRBJ1-1; D uncertain. Germline lookup yields CDR1 LNHDA and CDR2 SQIVND (reference sequence). CDR3 length equals 13 residues. Deletions cut 7 bases from V and 5 bases from J, with 14 bases between. CDR3 loop: CASITSRGTEAFF. The CDR3 DNA follows: TGTGCCAGTATCACATCACGAGGGACTGAAGCTTTCTTT.

The chain uses TRBV7-2 and TRBJ2-7; TRBD2 agrees at 7 bases. The CDR3 length is 15 residues. V was clipped by 5 bases and J by 4 bases; unmatched bases: 11. CDR1 is SGHTA and CDR2 is FQGNSA in the germline V gene. CDR3 coding DNA: TGTGCCAGCAGCCCGGGCGGGGGACGGCAATACGAGCAGTACTTC. Translation gives CASSPGGGRQYEQYF. The whole variable domain, remainder taken from reference TRBV7-2 and TRBJ2-7, is GAGVSQSPSNKVTEKGKDVELRCDPISGHTALYWYRQSLGQGLEFLIYFQGNSAPDKSGLPSDRFSAERTGGSVSTLTIQRTQQEDSAVYLCASSPGGGRQYEQYFGPGTRLTVT.

The chain is built from TRBV28 and TRBJ1-2, with D hard to call. This CDR3 has 18 amino acids. The V end was cut by 6 bases, the J end by 0 bases, with 23 bases between. Germline-derived CDR1 and CDR2 are MDHEN and SYDVKM. The CDR3 sequence: CASRPLRAGRESNYGYTF. In nucleotides, the CDR3 is TGTGCCAGCAGGCCTCTGAGAGCAGGTCGTGAATCTAACTATGGCTACACCTTC.

The CDR3 DNA reads TGTGCCAGTAGTATAAGGCGGGAAGGGAACACTGAAGCTTTCTTT. This translates into CASSIRREGNTEAFF. The V and J genes are TRBV19 and TRBJ1-1, with no clear D. This CDR3 contains 15 residues. The V and J ends lost 2 bases and 1 base respectively, with 11 bases between them. Germline V gene sequence: CDR1 LNHDA, CDR2 SQIVND (reference sequence).

The chain links TRBV6-1 to TRBJ1-5; D is undetermined. The germline V gene has CDR1 MNHNS and CDR2 SASEGT. The germline V and J ends were trimmed by 3 bases and 0 bases, with 12 bases remaining between them. This CDR3 contains 16 residues. Here the CDR3 reads CASSDLVRYSNQPQHF. CDR3 nucleotides: TGTGCCAGCAGTGATCTTGTCAGATATAGCAATCAGCCCCAGCATTTT.

The chain links TRBV24-1 to TRBJ2-7; D not certain. Trimming shortened V by 3 bases and J by 2 bases, and 10 bases separated the two germline ends. The CDR3 has 14 amino acids. The V gene's germline CDR1 is KGHDR and CDR2 SFDVKD. The CDR3 here is CATSDSRAPYEQYF. The CDR3 DNA follows: TGTGCCACCAGTGATAGCCGGGCCCCCTACGAGCAGTACTTC.

The rearrangement links TRBV2 to TRBJ1-5; possible D gene TRBD1, 5 bases. Trimming removed 4 bases from V and 1 base from J, with 11 bases in between. Germline-derived CDR1 and CDR2 are SNHLY and FYNNEI. The CDR3 has 15 amino acids. CDR3 region: CASSAEGHSNQPQHF. The CDR3 DNA reads TGTGCCAGCAGTGCAGAAGGACACAGCAATCAGCCCCAGCATTTT.

The rearrangement joins TRBV7-2 to TRBJ1-6; D ambiguous. V was trimmed by 7 bases and J by 7 bases, leaving 11 bases between them. Per germline, CDR1 SGHTA and CDR2 FQGNSA. There are 13 residues in the CDR3. CDR3 sequence: CASNTIGNSPLHF. CDR3 coding DNA: TGTGCCAGCAACACAATAGGAAATTCACCCCTCCACTTT. Supplemented by reference TRBV7-2 and TRBJ1-6, the full variable domain reads GAGVSQSPSNKVTEKGKDVELRCDPISGHTALYWYRQSLGQGLEFLIYFQGNSAPDKSGLPSDRFSAERTGGSVSTLTIQRTQQEDSAVYLCASNTIGNSPLHFGNGTRLTVT.

V and J are TRBV7-9 and TRBJ1-4, with 7 bases fitting TRBD1. The CDR3 has 15 amino acids. With V trimmed by 7 bases and J by 5 bases, 10 bases remained unmatched. Germline-derived CDR1 and CDR2 are SEHNR and FQNEAQ (reference sequence). DNA for the CDR3: TGTGCCAGCACCCCCACGGGACAGTTAAATGAAAAACTGTTTTTT. Translated: CASTPTGQLNEKLFF.

The V and J genes are TRBV9 and TRBJ1-4; TRBD1 matches at 7 bases. Unmatched junction bases numbered 5, after V lost 3 bases and J lost 3 bases. From germline, CDR1 is SGDLS and CDR2 YYNGEE. This CDR3 is built from 15 residues. The CDR3 region has the DNA TGTGCCAGCAGCGGGGACAGCCTAGCTAATGAAAAACTGTTTTTT. This codes for CASSGDSLANEKLFF.

This clone has only one observation. J is TRBJ2-1 and V is TRBV24-1, with TRBD2 as a possible D gene (7 bases). V lost 6 bases, J lost 4 bases, and 18 bases lay in between. The CDR3 has 16 amino acids. Germline CDR1 and CDR2: KGHDR and SFDVKD. Here the CDR3 DNA reads TGTGCCACCAGTCTCGGGGGGCTTAGTGAATACAATGAGCAGTTCTTC. Protein sequence: CATSLGGLSEYNEQFF.

The V call is TRBV3-1 (or the pseudogene TRBV3-2), the J call TRBJ2-1; D is unresolved. The CDR3 is 13 residues long. V was trimmed by 0 bases and J by 10 bases, leaving 10 bases between them. CDR1 and CDR2 (germline): LGHDT, YNNKEL (reference sequence). The DNA of the CDR3 is TGTGCCAGCAGCCAAGATTGGGCAGGAGAGCAGTTCTTC. The encoded protein is CASSQDWAGEQFF.

V and J are TRBV12-3 or TRBV12-4 and TRBJ1-1; TRBD1 is a possible D gene (5 bases). This CDR3 contains 13 residues. V lost 10 bases and J lost 1, with 13 bases in between. CDR3 nucleotides: TGTGCCACCTCGGGACTCCCGAACACTGAAGCTTTCTTT. This gives the protein CATSGLPNTEAFF.

The rearrangement joins TRBV7-9 to TRBJ2-3, with D possibly matching TRBD1 (5 bases). Deletions cut 3 bases from V and 2 bases from J, with 12 bases between. The germline V gene has CDR1 SEHNR and CDR2 FQNEAQ (reference sequence). The CDR3 consists of 15 residues. For the CDR3, the DNA is TGTGCCAGCAGCTTCAGGGCCCTTAACACAGATACGCAGTATTTT. As protein: CASSFRALNTDTQYF.

The chain has TRBV7-9 and TRBJ1-2, with 9 bases aligning to TRBD1. Germline trimming cut 1 base from V and 1 base from J; bases unmatched to any gene: 7. Germline V gene data show CDR1 as SEHNR and CDR2 as FQNEAQ (reference sequence). This CDR3 has 17 amino acids. CDR3 amino acids: CASSLGGQGRGNYGYTF. DNA of the CDR3: TGTGCCAGCAGCTTAGGAGGACAGGGGAGGGGTAACTATGGCTACACCTTC. The whole variable domain, filled in from reference TRBV7-9 and TRBJ1-2, reads DTGVSQNPRHKITKRGQNVTFRCDPISEHNRLYWYRQTLGQGPEFLTYFQNEAQLEKSRLLSDRFSAERPKGSFSTLEIQRTEQGDSAMYLCASSLGGQGRGNYGYTFGSGTRLTVV.

The chain recombines TRBV18 with TRBJ2-5; 7 bases match TRBD1. Germline loops: CDR1 KGHSH, CDR2 LQKENI. CDR3 size: 14 residues. The V and J ends lost 6 bases and 3 bases, in that order; junction bases with no gene match: 7. The CDR3 DNA follows: TGTGCCAGCTCCCTGCGACAGGGCAAAGAGACCCAGTACTTC. Its translation: CASSLRQGKETQYF.

The genes are TRBV30 and TRBJ2-1; no clear D gene. Trimming stripped 7 bases from V and 4 bases from J, with 11 bases between. CDR1 is GTSNPN, CDR2 SVGIG, per germline (reference sequence). The CDR3 runs to 12 residues. The CDR3 nucleotides are TGTGCCTTCAGCCGAACTTACAATGAGCAGTTCTTC. Translation gives CAFSRTYNEQFF.

Comment on this clone: Other DNA sequences in the sample encode the same CDR3. V is TRBV7-2 and J is TRBJ2-7, with D tentatively TRBD2 (6 bases). Trimming cost V 2 bases and J 2 bases, with 13 bases left between them. The CDR3 covers 15 residues. The germline CDR1 and CDR2 sequences are SGHTA and FQGNSA. CDR3 in DNA: TGTGCCAGCAGCTTAAGGACCCCGGGGGCCTACGAGCAGTACTTC. This gives the protein CASSLRTPGAYEQYF.

The chain combines TRBV5-4 with TRBJ1-2; D not resolved. The germline CDR1 and CDR2 sequences are SGHNT and YYREEE (reference sequence). Trimming took off 4 bases at V and 0 bases at J, with 10 bases between the two ends. This CDR3 has 14 residues. The CDR3 nucleotides are TGTGCCAGCAGCCCCGACATTGCTAACTATGGCTACACCTTC. Translation: CASSPDIANYGYTF.

This rearrangement joins TRBV7-2 to TRBJ1-1; D unclear. CDR1 and CDR2 from the germline V gene are SGHTA and FQGNSA. CDR3 length equals 14 residues. Trimming shortened V by 3 bases and J by 4 bases, and 12 bases separated the two germline ends. The CDR3 DNA sequence: TGTGCCAGCAGCTTTAGTCGAGGGCTCACTGAAGCTTTCTTT. Its translation is CASSFSRGLTEAFF.

The gene calls are TRBV29-1 and TRBJ2-3, with 11 bases that match TRBD2. V trimming: 1 base; J trimming: 6 bases; junction bases outside the gene matches: 9. The CDR3 runs to 16 residues. Germline V gene data show CDR1 as SQVTM and CDR2 as ANQGSEA. The CDR3 DNA is TGCAGCGTTGAAGGGGCTAGCGGGGGGCTCGGGGATACGCAGTATTTT. Its translation is CSVEGASGGLGDTQYF.

The chain is built from TRBV5-1 and TRBJ2-2; TRBD2 is a possible D gene (6 bases). V was cut by 0 bases and J by 7 bases, with 13 bases left in between. This CDR3 has 15 amino acids. Germline V CDR1 and CDR2: SGHRS, YFSETQ. The DNA for the CDR3 is TGCGCCAGCAGCTTGGAGCGGGTCTCGTACGGGGAGCTGTTTTTT. Protein sequence: CASSLERVSYGELFF.

The CDR3 spells CASSYSGAGVTYEQYF. CDR3 DNA sequence: TGTGCCAGCAGTTACTCTGGGGCAGGGGTAACCTACGAGCAGTACTTC. This chain joins TRBV6-5 and TRBJ2-7; a weak D match, TRBD1 (6 bases). CDR3 size: 16 residues. V was clipped by 0 bases and J by 2 bases, with 14 bases between them. CDR1 and CDR2 (germline): MNHEY, SVGAGI.

This chain links TRBV27 with TRBJ2-7; 11 bases align to TRBD2. Germline CDR1 and CDR2: MNHEY and SMNVEV (reference sequence). J was trimmed by 0 bases and V by 4 bases; bases with no gene match: 8. This CDR3 has 17 residues. CDR3 bases: TGTGCCAGCAGTTCTACTAGCGGGGGCTATAGCTCCTACGAGCAGTACTTC. Its protein product is CASSSTSGGYSSYEQYF.